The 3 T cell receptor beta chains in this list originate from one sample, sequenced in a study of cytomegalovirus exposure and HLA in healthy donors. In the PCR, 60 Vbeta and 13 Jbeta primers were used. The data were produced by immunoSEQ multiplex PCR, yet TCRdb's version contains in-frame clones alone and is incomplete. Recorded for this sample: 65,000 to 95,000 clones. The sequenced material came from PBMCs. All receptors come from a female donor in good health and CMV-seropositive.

The CDR3 is CASSLSAGGRETEAFF. The CDR3 bases are TGTGCCAGCAGCCTAAGCGCGGGGGGGCGCGAGACTGAAGCTTTCTTT. The J gene is TRBJ1-1, the V gene TRBV7-9, with D tentatively TRBD1 (6 bases). Trimming shortened V by 5 bases and J by 5 bases, and 21 bases separated the two germline ends. The CDR3 loop spans 16 amino acids. CDR1 is SEHNR, CDR2 FQNEAQ, per germline (reference sequence). The full variable domain, with the rest looked up from reference TRBV7-9 and TRBJ1-1, is DTGVSQNPRHKITKRGQNVTFRCDPISEHNRLYWYRQTLGQGPEFLTYFQNEAQLEKSRLLSDRFSAERPKGSFSTLEIQRTEQGDSAMYLCASSLSAGGRETEAFFGQGTRLTVV.

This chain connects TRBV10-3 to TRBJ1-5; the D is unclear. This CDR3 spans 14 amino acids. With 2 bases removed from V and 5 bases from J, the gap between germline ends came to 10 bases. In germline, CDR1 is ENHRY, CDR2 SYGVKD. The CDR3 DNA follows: TGTGCCATCAGTGAGGGCGGGTCCCATCAGCCCCAGCATTTT. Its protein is CAISEGGSHQPQHF.

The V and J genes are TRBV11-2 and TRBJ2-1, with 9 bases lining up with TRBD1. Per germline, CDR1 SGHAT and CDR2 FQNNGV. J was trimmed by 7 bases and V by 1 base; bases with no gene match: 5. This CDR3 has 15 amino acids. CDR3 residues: CASSLGDREANEQFF. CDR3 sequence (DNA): TGTGCCAGCAGCTTAGGGGACAGGGAAGCTAATGAGCAGTTCTTC.